This is a list of T cell receptor beta chains from one sample in a study of T cell responses to AZD1222 COVID-19 vaccine. TCRdb keeps only in-frame clones here, not all; method: immunoSEQ multiplex PCR. Of some 130,000 clones in the sample, 92% are singletons; the top ten hold about 3.7%. Sequences were derived from peripheral blood, sampled on day 0 of AZD1222 vaccination. These receptors were obtained from an adult in good health. CDR3s include the opening cysteine and the closing phenylalanine or tryptophan. The order of the fields is clone size, V gene, D gene, J gene, CDR3 protein, CDR3 DNA. D genes are given only for firm matches. Some rows have no size entry. The others give once, few or many, or a class for an expanded clone.

-	TRBV30	-	TRBJ1-2	CARNVGGAYGYTF	TGTGCCAGAAATGTAGGAGGAGCATATGGCTACACCTTC
-	TRBV27	TRBD2	TRBJ2-3	CASSLSTGRGSDTQYF	TGTGCCAGCAGTTTATCGACCGGGAGGGGTTCAGATACGCAGTATTTT
-	TRBV5-1	TRBD1	TRBJ1-1	CASSLRGQGGTEAFF	TGCGCCAGCAGCTTACGGGGACAGGGAGGCACTGAAGCTTTCTTT
-	TRBV28	-	TRBJ2-5	CASIPGRTETQYF	TGTGCCAGCATACCGGGGAGGACAGAGACCCAGTACTTC
few	TRBV27	-	TRBJ1-5	CASSLMRNQPQHF	TGTGCCAGCAGTTTAATGAGGAATCAGCCCCAGCATTTT
-	TRBV19	-	TRBJ2-5	CASSIGQDSYQETQYF	TGTGCCAGTAGTATAGGACAGGATTCGTACCAAGAGACCCAGTACTTC
-	TRBV12-3/TRBV12-4	-	TRBJ2-7	CASSRGYGSEQYF	TGTGCCAGCAGTCGGGGGTATGGGAGCGAGCAGTACTTC
-	TRBV28	TRBD2	TRBJ2-1	CASVTSGRDYNEQFF	TGTGCCAGCGTAACTAGCGGGAGGGACTACAATGAGCAGTTCTTC
-	TRBV5-6	-	TRBJ1-2	CASSLGAGFNTF	TGTGCCAGCAGCTTGGGGGCAGGTTTTAACACCTTC
once	TRBV4-1	-	TRBJ2-5	CASSHIISGLPLETQYF	TGCGCCAGCAGCCACATCATATCAGGACTGCCCTTGGAGACCCAGTACTTC
-	TRBV5-6	TRBD2	TRBJ2-5	CASSLASGGRNQETQYF	TGTGCCAGCAGCTTGGCCAGCGGCGGGAGGAACCAAGAGACCCAGTACTTC
few	TRBV2	-	TRBJ1-4	CASRTTNEKLFF	TGTGCCAGCAGGACAACTAATGAAAAACTGTTTTTT
once	TRBV19	-	TRBJ2-7	CASSDRLLGFEQYF	TGTGCCAGTAGCGACAGGTTGCTAGGGTTCGAGCAGTACTTC
-	TRBV5-1	-	TRBJ1-2	CASSLAPTATTRAGGYTF	TGCGCCAGCAGCTTGGCCCCGACAGCCACTACGAGGGCGGGGGGCTACACCTTC
-	TRBV19	-	TRBJ1-1	CASSARRWAVLSAEAFF	TGTGCCAGTAGTGCCCGTCGATGGGCAGTGCTTTCAGCTGAAGCTTTCTTT
-	TRBV5-4	-	TRBJ1-2	CASSPGTRGYGYTF	TGTGCCAGCAGCCCCGGGACGCGGGGCTATGGCTACACCTTC
-	TRBV6-5	TRBD2	TRBJ2-1	CASRPQTSGNHEQFF	TGTGCCAGCAGACCTCAGACTAGCGGGAATCATGAGCAGTTCTTC
-	TRBV9	-	TRBJ1-1	CASRVGLAGHTEAFF	TGTGCCAGCAGGGTGGGGCTGGCAGGCCACACTGAAGCTTTCTTT
-	TRBV10-1	-	TRBJ2-3	CASGQTGGTHTDTQYF	TGCGCCAGCGGGCAAACTGGGGGGACTCACACAGATACGCAGTATTTT
-	TRBV27	TRBD1	TRBJ2-7	CASKNRDSWHEQYF	TGTGCCAGCAAAAACCGGGACAGCTGGCACGAGCAGTACTTC
-	TRBV20-1	-	TRBJ1-5	CSASISPDSNQPQHF	TGCAGTGCTAGTATATCCCCAGATAGCAATCAGCCCCAGCATTTT
-	TRBV28	-	TRBJ1-4	CASTPGEKLFF	TGTGCCAGCACTCCAGGGGAAAAACTGTTTTTT
-	TRBV7-2	-	TRBJ2-5	CASSLRRFQETQYF	TGTGCCAGCAGCTTAAGACGGTTTCAAGAGACCCAGTACTTC
once	TRBV11-2	-	TRBJ2-3	CASSSTRSTDTQYF	TGTGCCAGCAGCTCGACCCGTTCGACAGATACGCAGTATTTT
-	TRBV9	-	TRBJ1-4	CASSRSLGGLHFEKLFF	TGTGCCAGCAGCCGTAGCTTGGGGGGGTTGCACTTTGAAAAACTGTTTTTT
-	TRBV2	-	TRBJ1-3	CASSRWNPSGNTIYF	TGTGCCAGCAGTAGGTGGAATCCCTCTGGAAACACCATATATTTT
-	TRBV7-3	TRBD2	TRBJ2-6	CASHYSGRASGANVLTF	TGTGCCAGCCATTATAGCGGGAGGGCGTCTGGGGCCAACGTCCTGACTTTC
once	TRBV7-6	TRBD1	TRBJ2-3	CASSLLPGQGTDTQYF	TGTGCCAGCAGCTTATTGCCGGGACAGGGTACAGATACGCAGTATTTT
-	TRBV11-2	-	TRBJ2-5	CASSETGRQETQYF	TGTGCCAGCAGCGAGACAGGAAGACAAGAGACCCAGTACTTC
-	TRBV19	-	TRBJ2-1	CASSIGTTPHNEQFF	TGTGCCAGTAGTATTGGTACAACCCCTCACAATGAGCAGTTCTTC
-	TRBV6-1	-	TRBJ1-1	CASRLTVEAFF	TGTGCCAGCAGGCTGACAGTTGAAGCTTTCTTT
once	TRBV6-1	-	TRBJ2-1	CASSEQDASYNEQFF	TGTGCCAGCAGTGAACAGGATGCCTCCTACAATGAGCAGTTCTTC
-	TRBV11-2	-	TRBJ2-1	CASSLALYEQFF	TGTGCCAGCAGCTTAGCCTTGTATGAGCAGTTCTTC
-	TRBV5-1	TRBD1	TRBJ2-2	CASSIGQGASTGELFF	TGCGCCAGCAGCATCGGACAGGGGGCGAGCACCGGGGAGCTGTTTTTT
-	TRBV21-1	-	TRBJ2-2	CASSVTQGGGPTGELFF	TGTGCCAGCAGCGTCACTCAGGGGGGTGGACCCACCGGGGAGCTGTTTTTT
-	TRBV7-2	-	TRBJ2-2	CASREQTGELFF	TGTGCCAGCAGAGAACAAACCGGGGAGCTGTTTTTT
once	TRBV10-1	-	TRBJ2-2	CASSPGGAGELFF	TGCGCCAGCAGCCCTGGGGGAGCCGGGGAGCTGTTTTTT
-	TRBV11-1	-	TRBJ2-3	CASSLLRADTQYF	TGTGCCAGCAGCCTGCTCAGGGCAGATACGCAGTATTTT
-	TRBV9	-	TRBJ1-1	CASSVGEGVGNTEAFF	TGTGCCAGCAGCGTAGGAGAAGGGGTCGGGAACACTGAAGCTTTCTTT
-	TRBV6-5	TRBD1	TRBJ1-2	CASGGQGGYGYTF	TGTGCCAGCGGAGGACAGGGGGGCTATGGCTACACCTTC
-	TRBV25-1	TRBD1	TRBJ2-2	CASRGSGRGLPNTGELFF	TGTGCCAGCAGGGGGTCGGGCAGGGGGCTCCCGAACACCGGGGAGCTGTTTTTT
-	TRBV27	-	TRBJ2-2	CASSLTPGELFF	TGTGCCAGCAGTTTAACCCCCGGGGAGCTGTTTTTT
-	TRBV5-1	TRBD2	TRBJ2-7	CASSDRGTSGLYF	TGCGCCAGCAGCGACCGAGGGACTAGCGGGCTGTACTTC
-	TRBV27	TRBD1	TRBJ1-6	CASSGGTGNSPLHF	TGTGCCAGCAGTGGAGGGACAGGGAATTCACCCCTCCACTTT
-	TRBV28	TRBD1	TRBJ1-3	CASRTGTGRSTIYF	TGTGCCAGCAGAACCGGGACAGGGAGGTCGACCATATATTTT
few	TRBV27	-	TRBJ1-6	CATSYLSSGGSPLHF	TGTGCCACCTCTTATTTAAGTTCTGGGGGTTCACCCCTCCACTTT